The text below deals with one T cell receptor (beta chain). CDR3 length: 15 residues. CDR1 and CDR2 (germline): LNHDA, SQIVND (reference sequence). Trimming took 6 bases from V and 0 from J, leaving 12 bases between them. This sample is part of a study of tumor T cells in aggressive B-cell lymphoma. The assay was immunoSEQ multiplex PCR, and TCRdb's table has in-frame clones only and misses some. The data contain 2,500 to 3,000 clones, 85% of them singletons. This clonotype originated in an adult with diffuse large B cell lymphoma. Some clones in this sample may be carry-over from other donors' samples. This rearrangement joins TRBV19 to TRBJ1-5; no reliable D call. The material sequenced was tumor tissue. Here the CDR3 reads CASRYGTYSNQPQHF. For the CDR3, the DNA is TGTGCCAGTAGGTACGGTACTTATAGCAATCAGCCCCAGCATTTT.